Each of the 14 T cell receptor beta chains below was sequenced from the same sample in a study of cytomegalovirus exposure and HLA in healthy donors. The repertoire was sequenced with immunoSEQ multiplex PCR; TCRdb's copy has only in-frame clones and lacks some. The table shows 55,000 to 70,000 clones, with 80% to 95% occurring only once. Sequenced material: PBMCs. These TCRs come from a man between 18 and 29 years old in good health and CMV-seropositive.

The rearrangement uses TRBV11-2 and TRBJ1-2; D might be TRBD1 (6 bases). The CDR3 extends over 16 amino acids. The germline V gene encodes CDR1 SGHAT and CDR2 FQNNGV. V gave up 3 bases and J gave up 7 bases, with 21 bases separating them. The CDR3 is CASSFSAGTTGGGYTF. CDR3 coding DNA: TGTGCCAGCAGCTTTTCGGCAGGGACGACAGGCGGTGGCTACACCTTC.

The CDR3 spells CASSIEGARETQYF. In nucleotides, the CDR3 is TGTGCCAGTAGTATAGAAGGGGCGCGGGAGACCCAGTACTTC. J is TRBJ2-5 and V is TRBV19; weak D call: TRBD1 (5 bases). From germline, CDR1 is LNHDA and CDR2 SQIVND (reference sequence). The CDR3 loop spans 14 amino acids. V lost 0 bases and J 5 bases, leaving 10 bases between the germline ends.

V usage is TRBV21-1 and J usage is TRBJ2-7; the tabulated D call, TRBD1, remains unverified against the DNA. TRBV21-1 is an annotated pseudogene. CDR3 length: 15 residues. The chain's CDR3 is CASTRPSDRSYEQYF. The CDR3, as DNA: TGTGCCAGCACCCGACCCTCGGACAGGTCCTACGAGCAGTACTTC.

The chain is built from TRBV6-4 and TRBJ2-7; 9 bases are a match to TRBD1. CDR1 is MRHNA, CDR2 SNTAGT, per germline. The V segment lost 5 bases and the J segment 7 bases; nucleotides outside the gene matches: 6. This CDR3 has 13 residues. This chain's CDR3 is CASSMTGGGEQYF. The CDR3 DNA reads as TGTGCCAGCAGTATGACAGGGGGGGGAGAGCAGTACTTC.

The rearrangement joins TRBV4-1 to TRBJ2-1; 13 bases fit TRBD2. The V gene's germline CDR1 is MGHRA and CDR2 YSYEKL. The trim removed 4 bases at V and 4 bases at J, leaving 7 bases unmatched. The length of the CDR3 is 17 residues. The DNA for the CDR3 is TGCGCCAGCAGCCGAGGGGGACTAGCGGGGCTATACAATGAGCAGTTCTTC. This sequence encodes CASSRGGLAGLYNEQFF.

This chain joins TRBV7-3 and TRBJ2-5; possibly TRBD1 for D (6 bases). V was cut by 6 bases and J by 2 bases, with 19 bases left in between. The germline CDR1 and CDR2 sequences are SGHTA and FQGTGA. The CDR3 runs 16 residues. This CDR3 is CASRVGARTEQETQYF. For the CDR3, the DNA is TGTGCCAGCAGGGTGGGGGCCCGGACGGAGCAAGAGACCCAGTACTTC.

The rearrangement joins TRBV2 to TRBJ2-1, with D perhaps matching TRBD2 (6 bases). The germline V and J ends were trimmed by 4 bases and 0 bases, with 10 bases remaining between them. Germline V gives CDR1 SNHLY, CDR2 FYNNEI. The CDR3 is made up of 15 amino acids. The CDR3 here is CASSVEGSSYNEQFF. In nucleotides, the CDR3 is TGTGCCAGCAGTGTGGAGGGATCCTCCTACAATGAGCAGTTCTTC.

V gene TRBV6-5 combines with J gene TRBJ2-2; D ambiguous. Trimming took 10 bases from V and 6 from J, leaving 15 bases between them. This CDR3 comprises 13 residues. Germline loops: CDR1 MNHEY, CDR2 SVGAGI. CDR3 DNA: TGTGCCACCAAAAATCTGGAGCCCGGGGAGCTGTTTTTT. Translating it yields CATKNLEPGELFF.

The chain joins TRBV5-1 to TRBJ2-7, with 7 nucleotides matching TRBD1. Germline V gives CDR1 SGHRS, CDR2 YFSETQ. The CDR3 is 13 amino acids. Trimming cost V 3 bases and J 4 bases; bases outside gene matches: 4. The CDR3 protein is CASSWTGAYEQYF. CDR3 coding DNA: TGCGCCAGCAGCTGGACAGGTGCATACGAGCAGTACTTC.

The chain has TRBV4-1 and TRBJ2-6; 10 nucleotides align to TRBD1. Germline CDR1 is MGHRA and CDR2 is YSYEKL. The CDR3 is 19 residues long. V shed 0 bases and J 2 bases; nucleotides not matched to a gene: 7. In DNA form, the CDR3 reads TGCGCCAGCAGCCAAGATTGGGGGACAGGGGCCCCTGGGGCCAACGTCCTGACTTTC. It translates to CASSQDWGTGAPGANVLTF.

The rearrangement links TRBV11-2 to TRBJ2-3, with a possible D match to TRBD2 (5 bases). Trimming took 1 base from V and 4 from J, leaving 9 bases between them. Germline V CDR1 and CDR2: SGHAT, FQNNGV. This CDR3 is built from 14 residues. The CDR3 nucleotides are TGTGCCAGCAGCTTAGCCCTAGCCCCAGATACGCAGTATTTT. Translated: CASSLALAPDTQYF.

This chain links TRBV28 with TRBJ2-2, with TRBD2 matching 9 bases. The germline CDR1 and CDR2 sequences are MDHEN and SYDVKM. J lost 4 bases, V lost 8 bases, and 11 bases had no gene match. The length of the CDR3 is 16 residues. CDR3 sequence: CASENPLAGTTGELFF. The CDR3 bases are TGTGCCAGCGAAAACCCCCTAGCGGGGACCACCGGGGAGCTGTTTTTT.

The chain employs TRBV25-1 and TRBJ1-1; D unresolved. The CDR3 totals 13 residues. In germline, CDR1 is MGHDK, CDR2 SYGVNS. V was shortened by 3 bases and J by 3 bases, with 8 bases between the two germline ends. DNA of the CDR3: TGTGCCAGCAGTGACAGTCCTTACACTGAAGCTTTCTTT. This translates into CASSDSPYTEAFF.

The chain recombines TRBV5-1 with TRBJ2-2, with D unresolved. The CDR3 is made up of 13 amino acids. V gave up 2 bases and J gave up 6 bases, with 8 bases separating them. CDR1 is SGHRS, CDR2 YFSETQ, per germline. DNA of the CDR3: TGCGCCAGCAGCTTTACAGTCCCCGGGGAGCTGTTTTTT. It codes for CASSFTVPGELFF.